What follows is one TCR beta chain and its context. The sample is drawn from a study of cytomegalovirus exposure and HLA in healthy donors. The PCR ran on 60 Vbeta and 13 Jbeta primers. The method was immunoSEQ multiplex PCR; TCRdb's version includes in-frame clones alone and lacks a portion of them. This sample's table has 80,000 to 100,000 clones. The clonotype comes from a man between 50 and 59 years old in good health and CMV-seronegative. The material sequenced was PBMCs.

The CDR3 sequence: CASSNRDSGDYEQYF. The CDR3 nucleotides read TGCGCCAGCAGCAACCGGGACAGCGGTGACTACGAGCAGTACTTC. The chain recombines TRBV5-1 with TRBJ2-7, with TRBD1 matching 7 bases. The CDR3 loop spans 15 amino acids. Per germline, CDR1 SGHRS and CDR2 YFSETQ. The V gene end was trimmed by 4 bases and the J gene end by 3 bases; junction bases not matched to a gene: 10.